Presented here are 19 T cell receptor beta chains from one specimen sequenced in a study of shared T cell receptors in the human thymus. Here immunoSEQ multiplex PCR was the method, and the copy in TCRdb shows in-frame clones only, minus some. The data show roughly 500,000 clones, with 75% to 80% seen just once and around 0.013% held by the top ten. These same records also appear under a second study, on human thymus T cells.

Sequenced sample: thymocytes. The receptors come from a boy under two years old with a congenital heart defect.

This clone has more than one count but fewer than ten. J is TRBJ2-7 and V is TRBV7-2; a possible D gene is TRBD2 (6 bases). V lost 4 bases and J 6 bases, leaving 13 bases between the germline ends. CDR1 and CDR2 (germline): SGHTA, FQGNSA. The CDR3 sequence is 13 residues long. The CDR3 DNA follows: TGTGCCAGCAGCTCCCGAATGGAGGGCGAGCAGTACTTC. It yields the protein CASSSRMEGEQYF.

The V gene is TRBV27, the J gene TRBJ1-4; tentatively, D is TRBD1 (6 bases). The CDR3 has 13 residues. Germline V gives CDR1 MNHEY, CDR2 SMNVEV (reference sequence). Between the trimmed V and J ends, which lost 0 bases and 8 bases, there was a span of 7 bases. CDR3 DNA: TGTGCCAGCAGTTTATCGACAGGAGAAAAACTGTTTTTT. Residues: CASSLSTGEKLFF.

This chain connects TRBV11-2 to TRBJ1-4; possibly TRBD1 for D (5 bases). The CDR3 loop spans 19 amino acids. Germline V gene lookup returns CDR1 SGHAT and CDR2 FQNNGV. The ends were cut back, 0 bases at V and 0 bases at J, with 17 bases in the middle. The CDR3 loop reads CASSLEGYGKGATNEKLFF. The CDR3 DNA follows: TGTGCCAGCAGCTTAGAGGGGTATGGCAAAGGGGCAACTAATGAAAAACTGTTTTTT.

The CDR3 reads CASRRTGAGANVLTF. The CDR3 nucleotides read TGTGCCAGTAGACGGACAGGGGCTGGGGCCAACGTCCTGACTTTC. The chain combines TRBV19 with TRBJ2-6; TRBD1 agrees at 9 bases. The germline CDR1 and CDR2 sequences are LNHDA and SQIVND (reference sequence). The V gene end was trimmed by 6 bases and the J gene end by 2 bases; junction bases not matched to a gene: 2. The CDR3 totals 15 residues.

This clone was seen a few times. The chain links TRBV25-1 to TRBJ2-7, with TRBD1 matching over 7 bases. V lost 4 bases, J lost 0 bases, and 6 bases stayed unmatched. Germline CDR1 reads MGHDK; CDR2 reads SYGVNS. The CDR3 is made up of 15 amino acids. In DNA, the CDR3 is TGTGCCAGCAGTGGTCCGACAGGGAGCTCCTACGAGCAGTACTTC. Its translation is CASSGPTGSSYEQYF.

This clone was found once. The chain carries TRBV5-1 and TRBJ2-5, with a tentative D call TRBD2 (6 bases). The CDR3 contains 14 residues. Germline loops: CDR1 SGHRS, CDR2 YFSETQ. Trimming removed 7 bases from V and 4 bases from J, with 17 bases in between. The CDR3 reads CASGPQTRGETQYF. The CDR3 region has the DNA TGCGCCAGCGGACCTCAGACTAGGGGAGAGACCCAGTACTTC.

The chain joins TRBV10-2 to TRBJ2-1; 8 bases are shared with TRBD2. There are 16 residues in the CDR3. CDR1 is WSHSY and CDR2 is SAAADI in the germline V gene. Germline trimming cut 0 bases from V and 4 bases from J; bases unmatched to any gene: 5. CDR3 DNA: TGCGCCAGCAGTGAGTCATCGGGAGGGGTATACAATGAGCAGTTCTTC. Encoded protein: CASSESSGGVYNEQFF.

This rearrangement joins TRBV7-2 to TRBJ2-1; 12 positions agree with TRBD2. V was pared by 5 bases and J by 6 bases, with 8 bases of the junction left unmatched. The CDR3 consists of 16 residues. Germline V gene data show CDR1 as SGHTA and CDR2 as FQGNSA. In DNA, the CDR3 is TGTGCCAGCAGCCCGAAAGGACTAGCGGGGCTCAATGAGCAGTTCTTC. Translation gives CASSPKGLAGLNEQFF.

The chain employs TRBV4-3 and TRBJ2-7; TRBD1 is a possible D gene (6 bases). Trimming left V 0 bases short and J 1 base short, with 13 bases between. From germline, CDR1 is LGHNA and CDR2 YSLEER. CDR3 length: 16 residues. The CDR3 DNA reads TGCGCCAGCAGCCAAGAGGTGTGGACAGAATCCTACGAGCAGTACTTC. It yields the protein CASSQEVWTESYEQYF.

The chain is built from TRBV4-2 and TRBJ2-2; D remains unclear. Germline CDR1 LGHNA, CDR2 YNFKEQ. V lost 1 base and J lost 0, with 9 bases in between. This CDR3 has 16 residues. CDR3 loop: CASSQVGLANTGELFF. DNA of the CDR3: TGTGCCAGCAGCCAAGTCGGTCTAGCGAACACCGGGGAGCTGTTTTTT.

This clone came up once. V gene TRBV9 combines with J gene TRBJ2-7; TRBD1 aligns across 7 bases. The J segment lost 3 bases and the V segment lost 4 bases, leaving 10 bases of the junction unmatched. The CDR3 consists of 15 residues. In germline, CDR1 is SGDLS, CDR2 YYNGEE. CDR3 residues: CASSLTDRVSYEQYF. The CDR3 DNA reads TGTGCCAGCAGCCTCACCGACAGGGTGAGCTACGAGCAGTACTTC.

This clone was seen a handful of times. The chain joins TRBV10-3 to TRBJ2-1; TRBD1 agrees at 7 bases. This CDR3 is 16 amino acids long. CDR1 ENHRY and CDR2 SYGVKD come from the germline V gene. V shed 0 bases and J 6 bases; nucleotides not matched to a gene: 8. The CDR3 spells CAISESDRFVGNEQFF. In DNA form, the CDR3 reads TGTGCCATCAGTGAGTCGGACAGGTTCGTAGGCAATGAGCAGTTCTTC.

V usage is TRBV5-6 and J usage is TRBJ1-2; maybe TRBD1 (5 bases). Per the germline V gene, CDR1 is SGHDT and CDR2 is YYEEEE. Trimming cost V 4 bases and J 4 bases, with 20 bases left between them. The CDR3 consists of 16 residues. CDR3 bases: TGTGCCAGCAGCCCCGGAGGGCAGGGCGGTATCTATGGCTACACCTTC. Its protein product is CASSPGGQGGIYGYTF.

The gene calls are TRBV29-1 and TRBJ1-2, with TRBD1 identical over 10 bases. The germline V gene encodes CDR1 SQVTM and CDR2 ANQGSEA. The CDR3 loop spans 12 amino acids. V was pared by 6 bases and J by 8 bases, with 6 bases of the junction left unmatched. The CDR3 DNA reads TGCAGCGTGACCGGGACAGGGGACGGCTACACCTTC. Amino acids: CSVTGTGDGYTF.

The gene calls are TRBV4-3 and TRBJ2-7; 14 bases agree with TRBD2. V dropped 4 bases and J dropped 0; count of bases not matched to a gene: 14. CDR3 length: 20 amino acids. Germline CDR1 is LGHNA and CDR2 is YSLEER. For the CDR3, the DNA is TGCGCCAGCAGCCTCGGACCAGGACTAGCGGGAGGCCCGAGCTCCTACGAGCAGTACTTC. This encodes CASSLGPGLAGGPSSYEQYF.

CDR3 in DNA: TGTGCCAGCAGGCCGACAGGGGGACAAGAGACCCAGTACTTC. It translates to CASRPTGGQETQYF. This chain uses TRBV6-5 with TRBJ2-5; 9 bases are shared with TRBD1. The germline V gene has CDR1 MNHEY and CDR2 SVGAGI. The CDR3 has 14 amino acids. Trimming took 6 bases from V and 2 from J; bases not matched to a gene: 4.

Here the CDR3 reads CASGGGASGKETQYF. Here the CDR3 DNA reads TGTGCCAGCGGGGGAGGGGCTAGCGGGAAAGAGACCCAGTACTTC. The chain uses TRBV27 and TRBJ2-5, with 9 positions matching TRBD2. This CDR3 is built from 15 residues. After removal of 8 bases from V and 3 bases from J, the junction contained 10 bases not matched to a gene. Germline loops: CDR1 MNHEY, CDR2 SMNVEV (reference sequence).

V is TRBV10-3 and J is TRBJ1-5; TRBD1 might be the D (5 bases). The CDR3 extends over 13 amino acids. Germline-derived CDR1 and CDR2 are ENHRY and SYGVKD. The V gene lost 6 bases and the J gene lost 6 bases, with 12 bases spanning the gap. The CDR3 DNA reads TGTGCCATCAGGTCAGGGATCCGTCAGCCCCAGCATTTT. This codes for CAIRSGIRQPQHF.

This clone came up a few times. The V gene is TRBV6-1, the J gene TRBJ1-1; the D gene is possibly TRBD1 (6 bases). The CDR3 spans 18 residues. V lost 4 bases and J 6 bases, leaving 27 bases between the germline ends. The germline gives CDR1 MNHNS, CDR2 SASEGT. Here the CDR3 DNA reads TGTGCCAGCAGTGGGATCCGACAGGTCAGTCGGCTTGGGGCTGAAGCTTTCTTT. Translated: CASSGIRQVSRLGAEAFF.